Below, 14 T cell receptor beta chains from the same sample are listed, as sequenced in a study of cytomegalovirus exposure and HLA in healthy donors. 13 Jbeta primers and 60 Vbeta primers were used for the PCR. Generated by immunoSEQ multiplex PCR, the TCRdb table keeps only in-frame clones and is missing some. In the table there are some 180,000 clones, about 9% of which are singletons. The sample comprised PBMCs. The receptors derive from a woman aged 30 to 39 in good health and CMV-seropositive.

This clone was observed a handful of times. The CDR3 nucleotides are TGTGCCAGCAGCTTCCGTCGAGAGACCCAGTACTTC. It yields the protein CASSFRRETQYF. The rearrangement links TRBV13 to TRBJ2-5, with D hard to call. There are 12 residues in the CDR3. CDR1 is PRHDT, CDR2 FYEKMQ, per germline (reference sequence). With 3 bases removed from V and 4 bases from J, the gap between germline ends came to 6 bases.

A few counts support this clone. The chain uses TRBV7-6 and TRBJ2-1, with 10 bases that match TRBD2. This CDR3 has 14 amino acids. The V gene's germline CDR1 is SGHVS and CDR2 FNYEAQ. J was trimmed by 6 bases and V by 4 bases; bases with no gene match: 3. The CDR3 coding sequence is TGTGCCAGCAGCTCTCGGACTAGCGGCAATGAGCAGTTCTTC. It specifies CASSSRTSGNEQFF.

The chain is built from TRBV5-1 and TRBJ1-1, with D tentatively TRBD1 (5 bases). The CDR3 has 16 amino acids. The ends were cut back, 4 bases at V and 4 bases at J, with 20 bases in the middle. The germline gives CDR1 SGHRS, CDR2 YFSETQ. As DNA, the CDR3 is TGCGCCAGCAGCCGATCCCCTGGGGGGGATGGCACTGAAGCTTTCTTT. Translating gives CASSRSPGGDGTEAFF.

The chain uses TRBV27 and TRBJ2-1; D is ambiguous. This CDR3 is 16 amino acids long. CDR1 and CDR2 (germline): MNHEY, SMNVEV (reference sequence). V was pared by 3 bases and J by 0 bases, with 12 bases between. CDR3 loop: CASSLVAPSSYNEQFF. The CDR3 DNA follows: TGTGCCAGCAGTTTGGTAGCCCCTAGCTCCTACAATGAGCAGTTCTTC.

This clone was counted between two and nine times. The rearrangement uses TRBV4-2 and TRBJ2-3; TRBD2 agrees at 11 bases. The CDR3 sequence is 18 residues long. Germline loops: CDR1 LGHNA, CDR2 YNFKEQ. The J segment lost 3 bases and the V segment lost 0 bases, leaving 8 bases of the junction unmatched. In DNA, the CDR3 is TGTGCCAGCAGCCAAGATCTGGCTAGCGGGAGGAGAACAGATACGCAGTATTTT. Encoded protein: CASSQDLASGRRTDTQYF.

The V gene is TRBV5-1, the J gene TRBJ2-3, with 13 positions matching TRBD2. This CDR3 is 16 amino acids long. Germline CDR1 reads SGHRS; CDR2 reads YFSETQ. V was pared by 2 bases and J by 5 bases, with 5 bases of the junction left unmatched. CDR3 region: CASSFGLAGEVDTQYF. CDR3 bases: TGCGCCAGCAGCTTCGGACTAGCGGGAGAAGTAGATACGCAGTATTTT.

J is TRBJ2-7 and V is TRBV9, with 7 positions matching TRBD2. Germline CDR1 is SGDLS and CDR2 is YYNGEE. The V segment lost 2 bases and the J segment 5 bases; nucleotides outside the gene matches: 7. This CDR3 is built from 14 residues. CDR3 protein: CASSVGGSANEQYF. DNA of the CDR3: TGTGCCAGCAGCGTCGGGGGGAGCGCCAACGAGCAGTACTTC.

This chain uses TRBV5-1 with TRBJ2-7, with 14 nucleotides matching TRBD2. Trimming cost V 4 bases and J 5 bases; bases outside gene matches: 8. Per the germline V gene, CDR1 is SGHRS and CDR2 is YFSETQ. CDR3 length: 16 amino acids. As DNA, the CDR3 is TGCGCCAGCAGCCCGAGACTAGCGGGAGGGCAACACGAGCAGTACTTC. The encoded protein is CASSPRLAGGQHEQYF.

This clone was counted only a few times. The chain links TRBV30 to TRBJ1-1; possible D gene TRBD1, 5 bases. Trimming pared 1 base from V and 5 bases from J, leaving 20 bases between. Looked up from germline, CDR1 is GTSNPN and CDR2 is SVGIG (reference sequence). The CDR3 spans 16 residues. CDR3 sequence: CAWSAAWFAGETEAFF. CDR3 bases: TGTGCCTGGAGTGCCGCTTGGTTTGCGGGGGAGACTGAAGCTTTCTTT. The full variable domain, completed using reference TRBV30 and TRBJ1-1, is SQTIHQWPATLVQPVGSPLSLECTVEGTSNPNLYWYRQAAGRGLQLLFYSVGIGQISSEVPQNLSASRPQDRQFILSSKKLLLSDSGFYLCAWSAAWFAGETEAFFGQGTRLTVV.

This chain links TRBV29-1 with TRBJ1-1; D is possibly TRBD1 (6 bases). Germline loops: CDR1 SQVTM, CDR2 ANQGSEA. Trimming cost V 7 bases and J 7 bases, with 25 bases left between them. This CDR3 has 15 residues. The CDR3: CSAESGSGGQGEAFF. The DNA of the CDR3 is TGCAGCGCCGAATCCGGTAGCGGGGGGCAGGGTGAAGCTTTCTTT.

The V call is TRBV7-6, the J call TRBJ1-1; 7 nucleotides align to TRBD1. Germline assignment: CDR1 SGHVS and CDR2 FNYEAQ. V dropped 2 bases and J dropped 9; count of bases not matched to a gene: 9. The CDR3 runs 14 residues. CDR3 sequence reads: CASSLSGGQGQAFF. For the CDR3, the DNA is TGTGCCAGCAGCTTATCAGGGGGTCAGGGCCAAGCTTTCTTT.

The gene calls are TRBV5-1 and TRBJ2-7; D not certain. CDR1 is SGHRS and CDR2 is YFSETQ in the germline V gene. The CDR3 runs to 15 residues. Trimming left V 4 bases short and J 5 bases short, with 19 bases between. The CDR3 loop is CASSGSRVPTDEQYF. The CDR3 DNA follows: TGCGCCAGCAGCGGCTCCCGGGTCCCGACGGACGAGCAGTACTTC. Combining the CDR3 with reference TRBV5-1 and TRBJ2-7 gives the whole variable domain KAGVTQTPRYLIKTRGQQVTLSCSPISGHRSVSWYQQTPGQGLQFLFEYFSETQRNKGNFPGRFSGRQFSNSRSEMNVSTLELGDSALYLCASSGSRVPTDEQYFGPGTRLTVT.

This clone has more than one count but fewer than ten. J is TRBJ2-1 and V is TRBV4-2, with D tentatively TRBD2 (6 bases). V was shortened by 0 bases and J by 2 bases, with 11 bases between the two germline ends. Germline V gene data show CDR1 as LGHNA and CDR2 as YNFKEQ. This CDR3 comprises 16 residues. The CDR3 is CASSQDRGTTYNEQFF. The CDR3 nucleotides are TGTGCCAGCAGCCAAGATCGGGGGACCACCTACAATGAGCAGTTCTTC.

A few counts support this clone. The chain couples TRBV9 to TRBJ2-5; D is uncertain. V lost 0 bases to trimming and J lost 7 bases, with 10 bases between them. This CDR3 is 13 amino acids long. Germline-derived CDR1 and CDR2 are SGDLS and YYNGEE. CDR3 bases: TGTGCCAGCAGCGTAGTTCTCTCGGGGACCCAGTACTTC. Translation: CASSVVLSGTQYF.